The rows below give T cell receptor beta chains drawn from one sample of a study of blood T cell repertoires in COVID-19. The method was immunoSEQ multiplex PCR; TCRdb's version includes in-frame clones alone and lacks a portion of them. The sample shows 300,000 to 500,000 clones, roughly 90% of them seen only once. Material for sequencing was PBMCs or T cells enriched from blood (not recorded which). These receptor sequences come from a woman aged 40 to 50 with acute COVID-19. The CDR3 runs from the conserved cysteine through the conserved F or W. A D gene is named only where the DNA matches it firmly. Size is stated for part of the rows, as once, few or many counts, or as a class when the clone is expanded.

J: TRBJ1-6; V: TRBV18; D: .; length: 14; size: .; DNA: TGTGCCAGCTCACCATCAAGTAGGGGATCACCCCTCCACTTT; CDR3: CASSPSSRGSPLHF
J: TRBJ1-1; V: TRBV6-5; D: .; length: 12; size: .; DNA: TGTGCCAGCGAGCAGGGGTGGACTGAAGCTTTCTTT; CDR3: CASEQGWTEAFF
J: TRBJ1-2; V: TRBV30; D: TRBD1; length: 15; size: .; DNA: TGTGCCTGGATAAGACAGGGACACTTAGTTTATGGCTACACCTTC; CDR3: CAWIRQGHLVYGYTF
J: TRBJ1-1; V: TRBV19; D: .; length: 13; size: once; DNA: TGTGCCAGTAGTATATGGGGAGACACTGAAGCTTTCTTT; CDR3: CASSIWGDTEAFF
J: TRBJ2-5; V: TRBV29-1; D: TRBD1; length: 19; size: .; DNA: TGCAGCGTTGAAATAAGGACAGGGGAGATTTGGGCGAAGGTGGAGACCCAGTACTTC; CDR3: CSVEIRTGEIWAKVETQYF
J: TRBJ2-7; V: TRBV2; D: TRBD1; length: 15; size: few; DNA: TGTGCCAGCAGTGCGAGGGACAGGGGGAGTTACGAGCAGTACTTC; CDR3: CASSARDRGSYEQYF
J: TRBJ2-2; V: TRBV5-1; D: TRBD1; length: 17; size: .; DNA: TGCGCCAGCAGCGTGGACAGGGGGCGCGGCTTGGCCGGGGAGCTGTTTTTT; CDR3: CASSVDRGRGLAGELFF
J: TRBJ1-2; V: TRBV29-1; D: .; length: 12; size: .; DNA: TGCAGCGTTGTAGAGCAACCGGATGGCTACACCTTC; CDR3: CSVVEQPDGYTF
J: TRBJ2-1; V: TRBV5-6; D: .; length: 16; size: .; DNA: TGTGCCAGCAGCTTGGGGCGGGGGCTCGTTAACAATGAGCAGTTCTTC; CDR3: CASSLGRGLVNNEQFF
J: TRBJ1-1; V: TRBV30; D: .; length: 14; size: .; DNA: TGTGCTCGGGACTCGCTAACCATGAACACTGAAGCTTTCTTT; CDR3: CARDSLTMNTEAFF
J: TRBJ2-3; V: TRBV11-2; D: .; length: 18; size: .; DNA: TGTGCCAGCAGCCCACAAACTGCCCCGGGATTAGCAGGAGATACGCAGTATTTT; CDR3: CASSPQTAPGLAGDTQYF
J: TRBJ2-2; V: TRBV27; D: .; length: 15; size: .; DNA: TGTGCCAGCCTGAGTTTTTGGCGGGGCACCGGGGAGCTGTTTTTT; CDR3: CASLSFWRGTGELFF